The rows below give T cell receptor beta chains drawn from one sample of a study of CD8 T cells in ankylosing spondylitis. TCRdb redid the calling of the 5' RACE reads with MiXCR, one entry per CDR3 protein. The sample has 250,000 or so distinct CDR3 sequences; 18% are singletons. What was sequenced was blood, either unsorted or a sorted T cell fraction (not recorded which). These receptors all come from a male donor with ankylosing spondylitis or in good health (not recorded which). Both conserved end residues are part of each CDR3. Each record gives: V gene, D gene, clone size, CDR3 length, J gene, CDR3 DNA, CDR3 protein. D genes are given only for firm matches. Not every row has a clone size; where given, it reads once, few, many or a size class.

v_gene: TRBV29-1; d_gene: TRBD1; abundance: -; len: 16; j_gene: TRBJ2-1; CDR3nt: TGCAGCGTCTCAGGAAGGACAGGGGGAACCTACAATGAGCAGTTCTTC; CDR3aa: CSVSGRTGGTYNEQFF
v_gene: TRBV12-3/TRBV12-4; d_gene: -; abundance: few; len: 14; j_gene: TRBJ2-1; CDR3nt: TGTGCCAGCAGTTTAGCCCCTCCAGCGAGTGAGCAGTTCTTC; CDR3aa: CASSLAPPASEQFF
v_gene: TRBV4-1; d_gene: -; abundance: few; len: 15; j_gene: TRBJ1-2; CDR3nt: TGCGCCAGCAGCCAAAGCCCGACAGCTAACTATGGCTACACCTTC; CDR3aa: CASSQSPTANYGYTF
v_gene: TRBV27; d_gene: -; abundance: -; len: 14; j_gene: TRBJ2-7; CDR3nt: TGTGCCAGCAGTTTAATGCAGTTAGGGTACGAGCAGTACTTC; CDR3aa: CASSLMQLGYEQYF
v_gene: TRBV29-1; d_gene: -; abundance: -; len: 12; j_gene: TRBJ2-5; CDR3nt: TGCAGTCTTACAGAGGAGGGGGAGACCCAGTACTTC; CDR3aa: CSLTEEGETQYF
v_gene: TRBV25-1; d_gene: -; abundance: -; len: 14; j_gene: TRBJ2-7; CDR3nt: TGTGCCAGCAGTGAACGGGCTCGGGGAGAGGAGCAGTACTTC; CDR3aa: CASSERARGEEQYF
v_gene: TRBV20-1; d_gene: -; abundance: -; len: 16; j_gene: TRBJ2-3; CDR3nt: TGCAGTGCTAGAGATTGGGATAGCGGAACCACAGATACGCAGTATTTT; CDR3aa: CSARDWDSGTTDTQYF
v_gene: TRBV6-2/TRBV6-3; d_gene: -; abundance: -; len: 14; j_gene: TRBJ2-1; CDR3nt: TGTGCCAGCAGTGGTCCTGAGGGCTACAATGAGCAGTTCTTC; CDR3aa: CASSGPEGYNEQFF
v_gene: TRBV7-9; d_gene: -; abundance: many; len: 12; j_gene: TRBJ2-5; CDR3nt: TGTGCCGGCCAGGACAGACAAGAGACCCAGTACTTC; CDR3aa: CAGQDRQETQYF
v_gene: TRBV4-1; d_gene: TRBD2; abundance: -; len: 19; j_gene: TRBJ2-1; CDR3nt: TGCGCCAGCAGCCAAGCGGGACTAGCGGGAGGTCCGGGCTACAATGAGCAGTTCTTC; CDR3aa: CASSQAGLAGGPGYNEQFF
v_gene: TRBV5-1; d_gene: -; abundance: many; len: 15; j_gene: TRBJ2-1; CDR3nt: TGCGCCAGCAGCTTGCTGCGACAGGAGAACAATGAGCAGTTCTTC; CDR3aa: CASSLLRQENNEQFF
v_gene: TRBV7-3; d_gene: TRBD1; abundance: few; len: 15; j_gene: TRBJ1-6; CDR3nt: TGTGCCAGCAGCTCGGGACAGGGGGTCGCTTCACCCCTCCACTTT; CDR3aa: CASSSGQGVASPLHF
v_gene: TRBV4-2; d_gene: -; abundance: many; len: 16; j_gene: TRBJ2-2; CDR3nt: TGTGCCAGCAGCGTCCGTTGGCGGGAAGGCACCGGGGAGCTGTTTTTT; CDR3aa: CASSVRWREGTGELFF
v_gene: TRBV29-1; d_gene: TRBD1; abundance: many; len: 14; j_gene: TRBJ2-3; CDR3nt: TGCAGCGTTTCTCACAGGGGGCACACAGATACGCAGTATTTT; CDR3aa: CSVSHRGHTDTQYF
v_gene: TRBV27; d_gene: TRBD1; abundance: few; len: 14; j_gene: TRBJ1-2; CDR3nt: TGTGCCAGCAGTTTGGACAGGGGCTTTGATGGCTACACCTTC; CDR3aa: CASSLDRGFDGYTF
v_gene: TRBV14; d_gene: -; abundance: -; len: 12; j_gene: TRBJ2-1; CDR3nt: TGTGCCAGCAGCCAAGAGGGTGTCGGACAGTTCTTC; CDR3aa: CASSQEGVGQFF
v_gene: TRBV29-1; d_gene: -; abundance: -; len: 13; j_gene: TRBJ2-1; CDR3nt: TGCAGCGTTGACCTAGTCTCCTACAATGAGCAGTTCTTC; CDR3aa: CSVDLVSYNEQFF
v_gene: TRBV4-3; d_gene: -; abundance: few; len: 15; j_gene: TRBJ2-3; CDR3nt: TGCGCCAGCAGCCAAGAGGTGGCCGGTATAGATACGCAGTATTTT; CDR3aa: CASSQEVAGIDTQYF
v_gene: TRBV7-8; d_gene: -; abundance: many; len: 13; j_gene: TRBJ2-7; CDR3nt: TGTGCCAGCAGCGAGGGTCGCGCTTCCGAGCAGTACTTC; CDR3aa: CASSEGRASEQYF
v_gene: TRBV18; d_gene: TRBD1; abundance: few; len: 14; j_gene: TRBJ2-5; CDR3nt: TGTGCCAGCTCACACGGACAGGGGTCAGAGACCCAGTACTTC; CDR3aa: CASSHGQGSETQYF
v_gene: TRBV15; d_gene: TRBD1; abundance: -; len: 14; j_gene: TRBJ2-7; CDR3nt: TGTGCCACCAGCAAGGGACAGGGGATCTACGAGCAGTACTTC; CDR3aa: CATSKGQGIYEQYF
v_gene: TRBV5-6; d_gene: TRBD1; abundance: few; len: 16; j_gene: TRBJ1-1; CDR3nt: TGTGCCAGCAGCCCCGACAGAGGCAGGGGGAGGACTGAAGCTTTCTTT; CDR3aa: CASSPDRGRGRTEAFF
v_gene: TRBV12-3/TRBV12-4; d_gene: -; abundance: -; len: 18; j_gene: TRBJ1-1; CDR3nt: TGTGCCAGCAGTTTCTTGATGGATTTAGGGACCCTGAACACTGAAGCTTTCTTT; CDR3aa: CASSFLMDLGTLNTEAFF
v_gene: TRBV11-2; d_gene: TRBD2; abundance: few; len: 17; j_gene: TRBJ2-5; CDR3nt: TGTGCCAGCAGCCCAAGGGTGGGGCTAGCGGACCAAGAGACCCAGTACTTC; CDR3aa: CASSPRVGLADQETQYF
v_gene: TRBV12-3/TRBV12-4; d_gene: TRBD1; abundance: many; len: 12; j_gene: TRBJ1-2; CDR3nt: TGTGCCAGCAGCGACAGGGGGAATGGCTACACCTTC; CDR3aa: CASSDRGNGYTF
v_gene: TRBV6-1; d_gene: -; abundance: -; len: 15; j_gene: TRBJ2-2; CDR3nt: TGTGCCAGCAGTTATGCGCTAGCTGGCACCGGGGAGCTGTTTTTT; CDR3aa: CASSYALAGTGELFF
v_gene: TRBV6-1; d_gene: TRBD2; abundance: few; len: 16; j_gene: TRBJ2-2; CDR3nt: TGTGCCAGCAGTGGCTTCGAGGGAGGGGAAACCGGGGAGCTGTTTTTT; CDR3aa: CASSGFEGGETGELFF
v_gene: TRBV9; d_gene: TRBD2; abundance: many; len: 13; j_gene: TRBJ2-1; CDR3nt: TGTGCCAGCAGCGTATCTGGCGGGGGGGGGCAGTTCTTC; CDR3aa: CASSVSGGGGQFF
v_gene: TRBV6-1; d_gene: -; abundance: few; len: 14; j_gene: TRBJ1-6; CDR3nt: TGTGCCAGCAGAACGAGTTCCTATAATTCACCCCTCCACTTT; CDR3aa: CASRTSSYNSPLHF
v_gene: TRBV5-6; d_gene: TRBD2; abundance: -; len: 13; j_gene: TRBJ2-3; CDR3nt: TGTGCCAGCAGCCTATCCGGACTAGTCCACCAGTATTTT; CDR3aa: CASSLSGLVHQYF
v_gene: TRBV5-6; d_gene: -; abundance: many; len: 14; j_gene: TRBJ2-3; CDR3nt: TGTGCCAGCAGCTTGGAGCGGAGCACAGATACGCAGTATTTT; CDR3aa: CASSLERSTDTQYF
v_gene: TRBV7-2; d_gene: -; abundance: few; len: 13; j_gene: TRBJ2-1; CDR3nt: TGTGCCACCGACCCATTAAGTTGGAATGAGCAGTTCTTC; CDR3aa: CATDPLSWNEQFF
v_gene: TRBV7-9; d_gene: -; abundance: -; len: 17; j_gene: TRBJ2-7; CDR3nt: TGTGCCAGCAGCTTAGTTCCCCCGGCGGGGAGCTCCTACGAGCAGTACTTC; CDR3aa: CASSLVPPAGSSYEQYF
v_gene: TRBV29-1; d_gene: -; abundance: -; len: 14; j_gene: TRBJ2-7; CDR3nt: TGCAGCGTTGGATCTCCGGGAGAAGGCTACGAGCAGTACTTC; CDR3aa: CSVGSPGEGYEQYF
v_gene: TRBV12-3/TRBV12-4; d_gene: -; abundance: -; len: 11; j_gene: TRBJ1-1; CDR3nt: TGTGCCAGCGGGGGGATTCCTGAAGCTTTCTTT; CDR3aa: CASGGIPEAFF
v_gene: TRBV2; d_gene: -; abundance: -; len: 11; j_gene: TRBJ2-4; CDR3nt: TGTGCCAGCATAACAACAAACATTCAGTACTTC; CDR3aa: CASITTNIQYF
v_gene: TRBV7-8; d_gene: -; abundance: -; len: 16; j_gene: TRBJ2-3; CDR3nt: TGTGCCAGCAGCTTAGAAGGATTCGGGAATTGGGATACGCAGTATTTT; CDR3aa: CASSLEGFGNWDTQYF
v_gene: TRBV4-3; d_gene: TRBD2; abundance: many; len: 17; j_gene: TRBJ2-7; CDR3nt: TGCGCCAGCAGCCAACGTATAGCGGGAGGGCCCTCCTACGAGCAGTACTTC; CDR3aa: CASSQRIAGGPSYEQYF
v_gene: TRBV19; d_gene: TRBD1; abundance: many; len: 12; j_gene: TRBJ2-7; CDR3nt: TGTGCCACCAGGACAGGGACCTACGAGCAGTACTTC; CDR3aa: CATRTGTYEQYF
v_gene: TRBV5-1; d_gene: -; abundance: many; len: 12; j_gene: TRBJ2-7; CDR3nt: TGCGCCAGCAGCTTTACGGGGAACGAGCAGTACTTC; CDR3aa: CASSFTGNEQYF
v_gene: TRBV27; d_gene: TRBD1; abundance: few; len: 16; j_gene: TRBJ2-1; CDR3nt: TGTGCCAGCAGTCCCTCGGGACAGGGGGTCAACAATGAGCAGTTCTTC; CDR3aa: CASSPSGQGVNNEQFF
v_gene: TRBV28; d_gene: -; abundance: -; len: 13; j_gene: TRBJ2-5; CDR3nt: TGTGCCAGCAGTTTCTATGGGCGAGAGACCCAGTACTTC; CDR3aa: CASSFYGRETQYF
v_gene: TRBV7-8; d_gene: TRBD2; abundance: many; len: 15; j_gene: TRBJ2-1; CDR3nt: TGTGCCAGCAGCATACTTAGCGGGAGTGAGAATGAGCAGTTCTTC; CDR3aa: CASSILSGSENEQFF
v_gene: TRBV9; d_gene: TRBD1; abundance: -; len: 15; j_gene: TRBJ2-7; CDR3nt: TGTGCCAGCAGCGTGGGGGGGACAGGGGGATACGAGCAGTACTTC; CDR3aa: CASSVGGTGGYEQYF
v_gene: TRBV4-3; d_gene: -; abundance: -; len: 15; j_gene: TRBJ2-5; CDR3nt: TGCGCCAGCAGCCAAGTGGACGGGACGTGGGAGACCCAGTACTTC; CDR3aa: CASSQVDGTWETQYF
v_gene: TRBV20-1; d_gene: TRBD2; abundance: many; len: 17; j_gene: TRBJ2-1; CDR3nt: TGCAGTGCTAGAGATGACGTAGCGGGAGAAGGAGGCGATGAGCAGTTCTTC; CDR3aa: CSARDDVAGEGGDEQFF
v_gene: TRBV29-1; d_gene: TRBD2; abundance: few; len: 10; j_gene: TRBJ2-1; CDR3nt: TGCAGCGGGGGAGGGGATGAGCAGTTCTTC; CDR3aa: CSGGGDEQFF
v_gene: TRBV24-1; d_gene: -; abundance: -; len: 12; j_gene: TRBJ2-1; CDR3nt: TGTGCCACCAGTGATCGCACCCATGAGCAGTTCTTC; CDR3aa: CATSDRTHEQFF
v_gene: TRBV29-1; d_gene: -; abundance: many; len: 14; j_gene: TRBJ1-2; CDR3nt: TGCAGCGTTGAAGCCTTGGGCCGTGACTATGGCTACACCTTC; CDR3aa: CSVEALGRDYGYTF
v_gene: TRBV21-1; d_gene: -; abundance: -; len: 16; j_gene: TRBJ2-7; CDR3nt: TGTGCCAGCAGCAAATCCCTTGGCGGGAGTGCCTACGAGCAGTACTTC; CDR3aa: CASSKSLGGSAYEQYF
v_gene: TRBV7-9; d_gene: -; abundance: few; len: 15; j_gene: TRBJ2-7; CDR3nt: TGTGCCAGCAGCGGGACGGATCGGCCTCACGCGGAGCAGTACTTC; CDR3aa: CASSGTDRPHAEQYF
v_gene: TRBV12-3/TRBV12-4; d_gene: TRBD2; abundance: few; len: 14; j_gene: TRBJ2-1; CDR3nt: TGTGCCAGCAGCATTAGCGGGGAGGCGGGGGAGCAGTTCTTC; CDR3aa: CASSISGEAGEQFF
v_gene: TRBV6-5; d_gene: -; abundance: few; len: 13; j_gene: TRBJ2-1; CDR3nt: TGTGCCAGCAGTTCATACTCCGACAATGAGCAGTTCTTC; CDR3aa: CASSSYSDNEQFF
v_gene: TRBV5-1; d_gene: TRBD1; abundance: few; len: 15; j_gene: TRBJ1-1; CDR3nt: TGCGCCAGCAGCTCCCTCCAGGGGGCTGGAACTGAAGCTTTCTTT; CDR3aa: CASSSLQGAGTEAFF
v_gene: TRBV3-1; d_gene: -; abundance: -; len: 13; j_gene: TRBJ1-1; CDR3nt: TGTGCCAGCAGTCCTTACGGTGACACTGAAGCTTTCTTT; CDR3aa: CASSPYGDTEAFF
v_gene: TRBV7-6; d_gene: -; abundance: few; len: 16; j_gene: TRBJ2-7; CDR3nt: TGTGCCAGCAGCTCTTCGTGGGACGGTTCTACCTACGAGCAGTACTTC; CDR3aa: CASSSSWDGSTYEQYF
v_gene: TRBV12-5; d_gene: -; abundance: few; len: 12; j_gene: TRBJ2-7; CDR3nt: TGTGCTAGTGGTTCCCCAAGGGGCGAGCAGTACTTC; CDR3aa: CASGSPRGEQYF